Described below is a single TCR beta chain sequence and its context. The sample originates from a study of cytomegalovirus exposure and HLA in healthy donors. The CDR3 consists of 15 residues. V gave up 5 bases and J gave up 7 bases; unmatched junction bases: 7. Looked up from germline, CDR1 is SNHLY and CDR2 is FYNNEI. TCRdb's copy holds only in-frame clones and misses some; the assay was immunoSEQ multiplex PCR. Found here are 85,000 to 120,000 clones, 88% of them singletons; the top ten hold 1.5% to 2%. The specimen was PBMCs. The sequence derives from a woman aged 18-29 years in good health and CMV-seropositive. The chain joins TRBV2 to TRBJ2-1, with TRBD2 identical over 11 bases. The CDR3 DNA reads TGTGCCAGCAGTATAGGTAGCGGGGGGGCAAATGAGCAGTTCTTC. Protein sequence: CASSIGSGGANEQFF.